This T cell receptor (beta chain) stems from a study of T cell repertoires in cytomegalovirus infection. In the study overall: Based on public TCR beta signatures, there were indications of CMV infection and of a matching HLA type.

The CDR3 sequence is 15 residues long. V lost 4 bases and J 0 bases, leaving 7 bases between the germline ends. Germline lookup yields CDR1 SGHTA and CDR2 FQGNSA. TCRdb passed the reads through MiXCR, listing each CDR3 protein once. Altogether 370,000 or so distinct CDR3 sequences are present, about 32% being singletons, with the ten largest covering roughly 14%. To note about this clonotype: Its antigen is undetermined.

The chain uses TRBV7-2 and TRBJ1-6, with D hard to call. Material: cultured PBMCs, obtained from culture after CMV antigen stimulation. This sequence originates from a human donor in good health (CMV status not recorded). Some clones in this sample may be carry-over from other donors' samples. This chain's CDR3 is CASSSSASYNSPLHF. In DNA form, the CDR3 reads TGTGCCAGCAGCTCAAGCGCCTCCTATAATTCACCCCTCCACTTT. Looking up the rest from reference TRBV7-2 and TRBJ1-6 gives the full variable domain: GAGVSQSPSNKVTEKGKDVELRCDPISGHTALYWYRQSLGQGLEFLIYFQGNSAPDKSGLPSDRFSAERTGGSVSTLTIQRTQQEDSAVYLCASSSSASYNSPLHFGNGTRLTVT.